These 6 T cell receptor beta chains came from one sample sequenced in a study of blood T cell repertoires in COVID-19. Generated by immunoSEQ multiplex PCR, the TCRdb table keeps only in-frame clones and is missing some. The top ten hold about a tenth of the sample, which has about 210,000 clones, roughly 89% seen once. Source material: PBMCs or T cells enriched from blood (not recorded which). The receptors originated from a man between 18 and 35 years old with acute COVID-19.

This clone was seen more than once but under ten times. The rearrangement joins TRBV28 to TRBJ2-5; D is unclear. The germline V gene has CDR1 MDHEN and CDR2 SYDVKM. The V end lost 3 bases, the J end lost 1 base, and 9 bases lay between the germline ends. The CDR3 spans 14 residues. The CDR3 is CASSLAASQETQYF. CDR3 sequence (DNA): TGTGCCAGCAGTTTGGCTGCTAGCCAAGAGACCCAGTACTTC.

The V gene is TRBV25-1, the J gene TRBJ2-6; perhaps TRBD1 as D (7 bases). Germline assignment: CDR1 MGHDK and CDR2 SYGVNS. The CDR3 consists of 17 residues. Trimming removed 4 bases from V and 3 bases from J, with 16 bases in between. CDR3 sequence (DNA): TGTGCCAGCAGTGCGCTGACAGGGACTGATGGGGCCAACGTCCTGACTTTC. Translated: CASSALTGTDGANVLTF. The whole variable domain, filled in from reference TRBV25-1 and TRBJ2-6, reads EADIYQTPRYLVIGTGKKITLECSQTMGHDKMYWYQQDPGMELHLIHYSYGVNSTEKGDLSSESTVSRIRTEHFPLTLESARPSHTSQYLCASSALTGTDGANVLTFGAGSRLTVL.

The rearrangement joins TRBV3-1 (or the pseudogene TRBV3-2) to TRBJ2-7, with TRBD2 identical over 10 bases. CDR3 size: 15 residues. V lost 0 bases to trimming and J lost 6 bases; unmatched junction nucleotides: 5. The germline gives CDR1 LGHDT, CDR2 YNNKEL (reference sequence). CDR3 in DNA: TGTGCCAGCAGCCAAGATTTTAGCGGGAGGCGCGAGCAGTACTTC. It codes for CASSQDFSGRREQYF.

The chain uses TRBV11-1 and TRBJ2-6; weak D call: TRBD1 (6 bases). Germline CDR1 and CDR2: SGHAT and FQDESV (reference sequence). The CDR3 length is 15 residues. Trimming shortened V by 11 bases and J by 2 bases, and 16 bases separated the two germline ends. CDR3: CAASQDSAGANVLTF. The CDR3 DNA reads TGTGCCGCCTCTCAGGACAGTGCTGGGGCCAACGTCCTGACTTTC.

This sequence joins TRBV29-1 and TRBJ2-1; 7 bases align to TRBD2. Germline V gives CDR1 SQVTM, CDR2 ANQGSEA. Unmatched junction bases numbered 7, after V lost 3 bases and J lost 8 bases. The CDR3 loop spans 13 amino acids. The CDR3 is CSVEGPSGDEQFF. In DNA, the CDR3 is TGCAGCGTTGAGGGCCCCAGCGGGGATGAGCAGTTCTTC.

This sequence joins TRBV5-4 and TRBJ2-1, with 10 bases fitting TRBD2. This CDR3 comprises 17 residues. With V trimmed by 0 bases and J by 5 bases, 8 bases remained unmatched. The germline gives CDR1 SGHNT, CDR2 YYREEE (reference sequence). For the CDR3, the DNA is TGTGCCAGCAGCTTGGCCCGAGCGGGAGGGCGAGACAATGAGCAGTTCTTC. Translation gives CASSLARAGGRDNEQFF.